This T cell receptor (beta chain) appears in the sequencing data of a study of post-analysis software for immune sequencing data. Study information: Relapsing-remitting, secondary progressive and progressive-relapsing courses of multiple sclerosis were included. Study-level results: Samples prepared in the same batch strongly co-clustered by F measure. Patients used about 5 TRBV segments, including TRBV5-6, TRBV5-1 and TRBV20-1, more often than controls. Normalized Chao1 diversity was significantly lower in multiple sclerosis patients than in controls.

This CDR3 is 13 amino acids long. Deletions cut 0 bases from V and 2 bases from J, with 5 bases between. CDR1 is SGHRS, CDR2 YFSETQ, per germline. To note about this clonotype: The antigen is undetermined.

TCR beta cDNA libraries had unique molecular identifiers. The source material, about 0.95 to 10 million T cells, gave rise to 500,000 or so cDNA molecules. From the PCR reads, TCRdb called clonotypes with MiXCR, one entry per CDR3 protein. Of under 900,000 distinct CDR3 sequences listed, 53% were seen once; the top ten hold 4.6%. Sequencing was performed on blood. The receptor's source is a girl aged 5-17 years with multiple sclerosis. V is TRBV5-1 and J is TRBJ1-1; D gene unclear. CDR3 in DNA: TGCGCCAGCAGCTTGGACGACAACACTGAAGCTTTCTTT. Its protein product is CASSLDDNTEAFF.